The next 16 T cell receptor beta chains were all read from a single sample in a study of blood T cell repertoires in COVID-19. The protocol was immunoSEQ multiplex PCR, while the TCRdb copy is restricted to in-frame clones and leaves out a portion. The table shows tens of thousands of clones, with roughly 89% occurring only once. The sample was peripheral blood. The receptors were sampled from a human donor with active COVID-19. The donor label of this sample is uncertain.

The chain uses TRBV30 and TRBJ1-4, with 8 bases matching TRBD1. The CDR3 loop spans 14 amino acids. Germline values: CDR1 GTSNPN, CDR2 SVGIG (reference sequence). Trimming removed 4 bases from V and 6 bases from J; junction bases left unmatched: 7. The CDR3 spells CAWTTTGVDEKLFF. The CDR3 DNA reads TGTGCCTGGACTACGACAGGGGTGGATGAAAAACTGTTTTTT.

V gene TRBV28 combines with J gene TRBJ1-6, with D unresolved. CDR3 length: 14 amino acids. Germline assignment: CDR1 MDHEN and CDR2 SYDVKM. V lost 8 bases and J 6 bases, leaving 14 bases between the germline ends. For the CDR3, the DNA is TGTGCCAGCCTTCCTCACTCAACTAATTCACCCCTCCACTTT. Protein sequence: CASLPHSTNSPLHF.

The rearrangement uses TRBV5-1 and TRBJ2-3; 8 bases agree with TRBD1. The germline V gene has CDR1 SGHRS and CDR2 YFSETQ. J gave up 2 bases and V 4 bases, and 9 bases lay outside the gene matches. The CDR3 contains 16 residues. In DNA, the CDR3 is TGCGCCAGCAGCGTAATTGGACAGGGAGCCACAGATACGCAGTATTTT. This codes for CASSVIGQGATDTQYF.

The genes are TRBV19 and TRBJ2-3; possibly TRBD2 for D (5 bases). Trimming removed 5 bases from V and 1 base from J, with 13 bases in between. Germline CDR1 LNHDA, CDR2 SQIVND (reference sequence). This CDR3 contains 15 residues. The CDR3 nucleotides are TGTGCCAGTAGTCGGAGGTTACCGCGCACAGATACGCAGTATTTT. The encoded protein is CASSRRLPRTDTQYF.

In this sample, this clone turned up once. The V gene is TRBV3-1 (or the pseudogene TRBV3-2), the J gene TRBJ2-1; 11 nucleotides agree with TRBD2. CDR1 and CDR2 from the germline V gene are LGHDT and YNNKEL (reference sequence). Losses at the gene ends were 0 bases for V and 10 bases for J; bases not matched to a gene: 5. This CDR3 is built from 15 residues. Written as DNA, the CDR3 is TGTGCCAGCAGCCAAGATCTAGCGGGAGGAGGGGAGCAGTTCTTC. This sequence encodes CASSQDLAGGGEQFF.

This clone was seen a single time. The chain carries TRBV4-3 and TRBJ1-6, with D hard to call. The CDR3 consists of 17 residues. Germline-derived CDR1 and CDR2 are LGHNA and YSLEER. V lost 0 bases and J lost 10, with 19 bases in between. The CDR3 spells CASSQDLGRLASSPLHF. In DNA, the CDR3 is TGCGCCAGCAGCCAAGATCTAGGGCGCCTAGCTTCCTCACCCCTCCACTTT.

CDR3 in amino acids: CASSLALAGLYGYTF. The DNA of the CDR3 is TGTGCCAGCAGCTTGGCCTTAGCAGGGCTCTATGGCTACACCTTC. The V and J genes are TRBV5-6 and TRBJ1-2; tentative D call: TRBD1 (5 bases). Trimming stripped 0 bases from V and 4 bases from J, with 13 bases between. From germline, CDR1 is SGHDT and CDR2 YYEEEE. The CDR3 length is 15 residues.

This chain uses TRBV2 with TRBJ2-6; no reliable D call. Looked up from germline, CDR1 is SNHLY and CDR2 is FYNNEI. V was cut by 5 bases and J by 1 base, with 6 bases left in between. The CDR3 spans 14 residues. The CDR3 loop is CASSIESGANVLTF. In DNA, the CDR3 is TGTGCCAGCAGTATAGAATCTGGGGCCAACGTCCTGACTTTC.

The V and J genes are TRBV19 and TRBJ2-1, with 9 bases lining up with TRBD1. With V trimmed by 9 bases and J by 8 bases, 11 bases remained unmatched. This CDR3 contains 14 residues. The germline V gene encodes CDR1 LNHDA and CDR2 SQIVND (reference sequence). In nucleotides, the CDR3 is TGTGCCAGCAGGGACAGGGCGATCTTAGATGAGCAGTTCTTC. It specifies CASRDRAILDEQFF.

CDR3: CASMDYLMDTGELFF. In DNA, the CDR3 is TGTGCCAGCATGGACTACCTGATGGACACCGGGGAGCTGTTTTTT. J is TRBJ2-2 and V is TRBV6-5; D is possibly TRBD2 (6 bases). Germline loops: CDR1 MNHEY, CDR2 SVGAGI. Trimming shortened V by 7 bases and J by 3 bases, and 15 bases separated the two germline ends. CDR3 length equals 15 residues.

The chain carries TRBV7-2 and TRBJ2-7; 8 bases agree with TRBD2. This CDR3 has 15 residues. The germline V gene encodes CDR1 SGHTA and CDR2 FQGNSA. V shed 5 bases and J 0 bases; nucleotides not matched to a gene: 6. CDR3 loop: CASSRRLASSYEQYF. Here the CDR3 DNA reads TGTGCCAGCAGCCGCCGACTAGCGAGCTCCTACGAGCAGTACTTC.

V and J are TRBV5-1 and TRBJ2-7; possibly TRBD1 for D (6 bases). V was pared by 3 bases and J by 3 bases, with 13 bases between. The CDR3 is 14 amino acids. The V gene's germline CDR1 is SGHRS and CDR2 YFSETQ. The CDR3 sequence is CASSSGDKGYEQYF. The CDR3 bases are TGCGCCAGCAGCTCAGGGGACAAGGGCTACGAGCAGTACTTC.

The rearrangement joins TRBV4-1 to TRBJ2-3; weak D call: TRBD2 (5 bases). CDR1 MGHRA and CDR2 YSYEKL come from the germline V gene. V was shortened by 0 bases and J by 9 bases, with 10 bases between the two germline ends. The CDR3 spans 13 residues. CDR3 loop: CASSQDGGRTQYF. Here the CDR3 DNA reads TGCGCCAGCAGCCAAGATGGAGGCAGGACGCAGTATTTT.

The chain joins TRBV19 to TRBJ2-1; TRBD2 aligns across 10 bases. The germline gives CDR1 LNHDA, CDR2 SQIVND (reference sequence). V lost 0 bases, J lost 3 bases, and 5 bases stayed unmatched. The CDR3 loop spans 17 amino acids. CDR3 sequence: CASSIDRASGSYNEQFF. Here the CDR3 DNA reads TGTGCCAGTAGTATAGATCGGGCTAGCGGGAGCTACAATGAGCAGTTCTTC.

The CDR3 protein is CASSLGFVGTSTDTQYF. The DNA of the CDR3 is TGCGCCAGCAGCTTGGGGTTCGTGGGGACTAGCACAGATACGCAGTATTTT. The chain combines TRBV5-1 with TRBJ2-3, with a tentative D call TRBD2 (6 bases). Trimming stripped 0 bases from V and 0 bases from J, with 14 bases between. Germline loops: CDR1 SGHRS, CDR2 YFSETQ. The CDR3 spans 17 residues.

CDR3 sequence: CASKETTNEKLFF. In nucleotides, the CDR3 is TGTGCCAGCAAAGAGACAACTAATGAAAAACTGTTTTTT. The chain is built from TRBV27 and TRBJ1-4, with no clear D. CDR3 length equals 13 residues. Deletions cut 7 bases from V and 0 bases from J, with 6 bases between. The germline gives CDR1 MNHEY, CDR2 SMNVEV (reference sequence).